One sample yielded the 21 T cell receptor beta chains listed below, sequenced in a study of cytomegalovirus exposure and HLA in healthy donors. PCR primers comprised 60 Vbeta and 13 Jbeta primers. Using immunoSEQ multiplex PCR, the repertoire was profiled, and TCRdb retains in-frame clones only, with some absent. The sample has about 140,000 clones; 73% are singletons. The sample taken for sequencing was PBMCs. These receptors were collected from a woman aged 40 to 55 in good health and CMV-seronegative.

The gene calls are TRBV5-5 and TRBJ2-7, with D hard to call. This CDR3 has 13 residues. Germline V gene data show CDR1 as SGHKS and CDR2 as YYEKEE (reference sequence). V lost 4 bases and J 0 bases, leaving 8 bases between the germline ends. The CDR3 DNA is TGTGCCAGCAGCGCCGACAACTCCTACGAGCAGTACTTC. As protein: CASSADNSYEQYF.

This clone showed up just once. The chain links TRBV11-2 to TRBJ2-2; D is perhaps TRBD1 (5 bases). V lost 3 bases to trimming and J lost 4 bases, with 15 bases between them. Germline values: CDR1 SGHAT, CDR2 FQNNGV. CDR3 length equals 16 residues. CDR3 nucleotides: TGTGCCAGCAGCTTTGGTGTCAGGGTGACCACCGGGGAGCTGTTTTTT. Its protein is CASSFGVRVTTGELFF.

The chain joins TRBV5-1 to TRBJ2-5; TRBD2 matches 11 bases. The junction had 10 bases not matched to a gene; V was cut back by 1 base and J by 11 bases. This CDR3 is 15 amino acids long. The germline V gene encodes CDR1 SGHRS and CDR2 YFSETQ. Here the CDR3 reads CASSLTGLAGQEQYF. The CDR3 DNA sequence: TGCGCCAGCAGCTTGACTGGACTAGCGGGTCAGGAGCAGTACTTC.

The J gene is TRBJ1-2, the V gene TRBV6-5, with D maybe TRBD1 (6 bases). Per the germline V gene, CDR1 is MNHEY and CDR2 is SVGAGI. V was pared by 6 bases and J by 9 bases, with 20 bases between. The CDR3 runs 14 residues. Here the CDR3 reads CASSKDSIPLSYTF. In nucleotides, the CDR3 is TGTGCCAGCAGCAAGGACAGTATTCCTTTGAGCTACACCTTC.

The chain joins TRBV7-9 to TRBJ2-5, with TRBD2 matching 10 bases. V shed 1 base, J shed 5 bases, and the junction held 1 base outside the gene matches. Germline-derived CDR1 and CDR2 are SEHNR and FQNEAQ (reference sequence). The CDR3 covers 14 residues. The DNA for the CDR3 is TGTGCCAGCAGCTTAGGTAGCGGGAGGGAGACCCAGTACTTC. Translating gives CASSLGSGRETQYF.

As for this clone: One end of the junction does not line up with germline, which may come from a read error. The rearrangement links TRBV7-9 to TRBJ2-7; D not resolved. The CDR3 spans 11 residues. Germline CDR1 reads SEHNR; CDR2 reads FQNEAQ (reference sequence). The CDR3 nucleotides are TGTTCCAGCAGCTACAGCTACGAGCAGTACTTC. Its translation is CSSSYSYEQYF.

This clone was picked up a small number of times. The J gene is TRBJ2-5, the V gene TRBV6-6, with 7 bases identical to TRBD1. CDR3 length: 15 residues. J was trimmed by 5 bases and V by 2 bases; bases with no gene match: 8. The germline gives CDR1 MNHNY, CDR2 SVGAGI (reference sequence). The CDR3 loop reads CASSYLDRVGETQYF. CDR3 nucleotides: TGTGCCAGCAGTTACCTAGACAGGGTGGGGGAGACCCAGTACTTC.

The chain has TRBV5-1 and TRBJ2-1, with 8 bases identical to TRBD2. Unmatched junction bases numbered 15, after V lost 7 bases and J lost 0 bases. The CDR3 consists of 18 residues. Germline V gene data show CDR1 as SGHRS and CDR2 as YFSETQ. For the CDR3, the DNA is TGCGCCAGCCGACCCTTAGGCGGGGGGCCTTCCTCCTACAATGAGCAGTTCTTC. This codes for CASRPLGGGPSSYNEQFF.

V and J are TRBV7-3 and TRBJ2-2, with D possibly matching TRBD2 (5 bases). This CDR3 has 17 amino acids. V lost 1 base and J 7 bases, leaving 19 bases between the germline ends. The germline V gene has CDR1 SGHTA and CDR2 FQGTGA. The CDR3 DNA is TGTGCCAGCAGCTTAAATGGACGGCTAGTAGGAGGCGGGGAGCTGTTTTTT. Amino acid sequence: CASSLNGRLVGGGELFF.

This clone has just a few counts. The chain employs TRBV4-3 and TRBJ1-4; the D gene is possibly TRBD1 (6 bases). The CDR3 runs to 16 residues. Germline loops: CDR1 LGHNA, CDR2 YSLEER. With 0 bases removed from V and 13 bases from J, the gap between germline ends came to 21 bases. CDR3 amino acids: CASSQDPNRVAHGLFF. CDR3 sequence (DNA): TGCGCCAGCAGCCAAGATCCCAACAGGGTTGCCCACGGACTGTTTTTT.

The chain links TRBV15 to TRBJ2-7; 11 bases are a match to TRBD1. This CDR3 has 13 residues. From germline, CDR1 is LNHNV and CDR2 YYDKDF (reference sequence). Trimming took 6 bases from V and 7 from J; bases not matched to a gene: 5. The chain's CDR3 is CATRGQGASEQYF. The CDR3 nucleotides read TGTGCCACCAGAGGACAGGGGGCGAGTGAGCAGTACTTC.

The chain is built from TRBV2 and TRBJ2-1; D may be TRBD2 (5 bases). Trimming left V 3 bases short and J 4 bases short, with 13 bases between. Per the germline V gene, CDR1 is SNHLY and CDR2 is FYNNEI. This CDR3 region has 15 residues. CDR3 region: CASSEFAREYNEQFF. DNA for the CDR3: TGTGCCAGCAGTGAGTTCGCCCGGGAATACAATGAGCAGTTCTTC.

This clone was recorded a few times. The chain recombines TRBV6-5 with TRBJ1-6, with TRBD1 matching 9 bases. Germline V CDR1 and CDR2: MNHEY, SVGAGI. J lost 6 bases, V lost 0 bases, and 3 bases had no gene match. The CDR3 has 16 residues. CDR3 amino acids: CASSYSRGQGNSPLHF. The CDR3, as DNA: TGTGCCAGCAGTTACTCGAGGGGACAGGGTAATTCACCCCTCCACTTT.

The genes are TRBV18 and TRBJ1-1; D might be TRBD1 (6 bases). V lost 4 bases to trimming and J lost 0 bases, with 12 bases between them. From germline, CDR1 is KGHSH and CDR2 LQKENI. This CDR3 contains 15 residues. CDR3 in DNA: TGTGCCAGCTCACGCCCGGACAGATTGAACACTGAAGCTTTCTTT. Protein product: CASSRPDRLNTEAFF.

The J gene is TRBJ2-3, the V gene TRBV7-9; 10 nucleotides agree with TRBD1. Germline CDR1 SEHNR, CDR2 FQNEAQ (reference sequence). With V trimmed by 4 bases and J by 0 bases, 10 bases remained unmatched. CDR3 length: 18 amino acids. The CDR3 is CASSSSGTGVGSTDTQYF. CDR3 DNA: TGTGCCAGCAGCTCCTCCGGGACAGGGGTCGGGAGCACAGATACGCAGTATTTT.

V gene TRBV25-1 combines with J gene TRBJ1-1, with TRBD1 as a possible D gene (6 bases). The V end lost 8 bases, the J end lost 3 bases, and 22 bases lay between the germline ends. From germline, CDR1 is MGHDK and CDR2 SYGVNS. The CDR3 consists of 16 residues. The CDR3 spells CASSEVGTSLDTEAFF. The CDR3 DNA sequence: TGTGCCAGCTCCGAGGTAGGGACATCCTTGGACACTGAAGCTTTCTTT. The full variable domain, with the rest looked up from reference TRBV25-1 and TRBJ1-1, is EADIYQTPRYLVIGTGKKITLECSQTMGHDKMYWYQQDPGMELHLIHYSYGVNSTEKGDLSSESTVSRIRTEHFPLTLESARPSHTSQYLCASSEVGTSLDTEAFFGQGTRLTVV.

J is TRBJ2-1 and V is TRBV2, with TRBD1 matching 8 bases. Germline CDR1 is SNHLY and CDR2 is FYNNEI. CDR3 length: 17 amino acids. The trim removed 5 bases at V and 5 bases at J, leaving 14 bases unmatched. The CDR3 reads CASSLTTTGGKNNEQFF. In nucleotides, the CDR3 is TGTGCCAGCAGTCTAACCACCACAGGGGGGAAAAACAATGAGCAGTTCTTC.

The rearrangement uses TRBV6-5 and TRBJ2-7, with 7 bases that match TRBD1. The CDR3 sequence is 14 residues long. Trimming took 2 bases from V and 2 from J; bases not matched to a gene: 3. Germline-derived CDR1 and CDR2 are MNHEY and SVGAGI. CDR3 in amino acids: CASSYRQGPYEQYF. The CDR3 region has the DNA TGTGCCAGCAGTTACCGACAGGGACCCTACGAGCAGTACTTC.

V and J are TRBV5-1 and TRBJ2-1; 11 bases fit TRBD2. The ends lost 0 bases at V and 9 bases at J; junction bases unmatched: 8. Germline lookup yields CDR1 SGHRS and CDR2 YFSETQ. The CDR3 loop spans 16 amino acids. The CDR3 region is CASSLGLAGGFGEQFF. CDR3 in DNA: TGCGCCAGCAGCTTGGGCCTAGCGGGGGGTTTCGGTGAGCAGTTCTTC.

V usage is TRBV6-5 and J usage is TRBJ2-1, with D tentatively TRBD2 (7 bases). Trimming removed 0 bases from V and 6 bases from J, with 9 bases in between. This CDR3 comprises 14 residues. CDR1 is MNHEY and CDR2 is SVGAGI in the germline V gene. The DNA for the CDR3 is TGTGCCAGCAGTTACTCGGGGGGGCCCAATGAGCAGTTCTTC. This codes for CASSYSGGPNEQFF.

The chain employs TRBV27 and TRBJ2-1, with 7 bases that match TRBD2. The CDR3 loop spans 17 amino acids. Unmatched junction bases numbered 19, after V lost 5 bases and J lost 9 bases. Germline V gene lookup returns CDR1 MNHEY and CDR2 SMNVEV (reference sequence). The CDR3 DNA reads TGTGCCAGCAGTCGAAGCGGGACCGCTTCGTTCGGAAGTGAGCAGTTCTTC. Encoded protein: CASSRSGTASFGSEQFF.